Given below is one T cell receptor beta chain in context. Its target is unknown. V was clipped by 0 bases and J by 8 bases; unmatched bases: 7. Germline V gene lookup returns CDR1 SGDLS and CDR2 YYNGEE. The CDR3 length is 15 residues. These data come from a study of cytomegalovirus exposure and HLA in healthy donors. Findings and limits, study-wide: It was shown in a later analysis that HLA-associated TCR beta chains were more clonally expanded than other, equally common chains.

The PCR had 60 Vbeta and 13 Jbeta primers. Some clones are missing from TCRdb's copy, which holds only in-frame ones; the method was immunoSEQ multiplex PCR. The sample lists about 130,000 clones; 70% to 80% were seen once. Sequenced: PBMCs. The J gene is TRBJ2-2, the V gene TRBV9; TRBD1 matches at 7 bases. The source is a man aged 40-49 years in good health and CMV-seropositive. Here the CDR3 reads CASSVGTGALGELFF. Here the CDR3 DNA reads TGTGCCAGCAGCGTAGGTACAGGGGCTTTGGGGGAGCTGTTTTTT.